Reported below is one TCR beta chain. The antigen remains undetermined. The data belong to a study of shared clonotypes between healthy human individuals. CD45RO-negative CD8 cells positively selected for CCR7 made up the naive population, which excluded terminally differentiated effector memory CD45RA+ cells. The germline gives CDR1 SGHNT, CDR2 YYREEE (reference sequence). Trimming removed 3 bases from V and 2 bases from J; junction bases left unmatched: 11. The CDR3 covers 17 residues. Profiled with immunoSEQ multiplex PCR; TCRdb holds only in-frame clones, not every one. The sample lists 2 million to 2.5 million clones, about 95% occurring once. Study outcomes and limitations: Naive subsets usually exceeded memory subsets in estimated richness.

This chain connects TRBV5-4 to TRBJ2-7, with 10 bases that match TRBD2. The sample comprised naive CD8+ T cells sorted from blood. This sequence was found in a man between 18 and 35 years old in good health. The CDR3 loop is CASSSGTSVLGTYEQYF. The CDR3 coding sequence is TGTGCCAGCAGCTCCGGGACTAGCGTTTTGGGGACCTACGAGCAGTACTTC.